This is a list of T cell receptor beta chains from one sample in a study of radiotherapy plus CTLA-4 blockade in lung cancer. Clones were read by immunoSEQ multiplex PCR, and TCRdb kept only the in-frame ones, dropping some. The sample records 30,000 or so clones, over 60% being singletons. The specimen comprised peripheral blood, sampled from a patient treated with radiotherapy plus ipilimumab. The receptors here all came from a human donor with non-small cell lung cancer whose response to radiotherapy plus ipilimumab could not be evaluated. Each CDR3 is given with its conserved first and last residue. D genes are given only for firm matches. Some rows mark clone size as missing; the rest say once, few, many or name a class of expanded clone.

TGTGCCAGCTCACCAATGAGCGGGAGGGCCTACTACGAGCAGTACTTC CASSPMSGRAYYEQYF TRBV18 - TRBJ2-7 TRBD2
TGCGCCAGCAGCCAAGTCCAGGGTGCGGCATACGAGCAGTACTTC CASSQVQGAAYEQYF TRBV4-3 - TRBJ2-7 -
TGTGCCAGCAGCCCGGGGGGCAGGGGGCGTCCTAATGAAAAACTGTTTTTT CASSPGGRGRPNEKLFF TRBV7-3 - TRBJ1-4 TRBD1
TGTGCCACCGCCTGGGCAGACAATCAGCCCCAGCATTTT CATAWADNQPQHF TRBV28 - TRBJ1-5 -
TGTGCCAGCAGAGGCGGGAGGACTCATCACGAGCAGTACTTC CASRGGRTHHEQYF TRBV6-1 - TRBJ2-7 TRBD2
TGTGCCAGCAGCCAAGACATGCCAAGCAACGAGCAGTACTTC CASSQDMPSNEQYF TRBV14 - TRBJ2-7 -
TGCGCCAGCAGTCGGACAGGGAGGAATGAAAAACTGTTTTTT CASSRTGRNEKLFF TRBV5-1 - TRBJ1-4 TRBD1
TGCAGCGTTGATGGCCGAGGCTACACCTTC CSVDGRGYTF TRBV29-1 - TRBJ1-2 -
TGTGCCAGCAGTTTAAACGGGAGTCCCTACAATGAGCAGTTCTTC CASSLNGSPYNEQFF TRBV28 - TRBJ2-1 -
TGTGCCAGCAGGCCCCGCGAATCCGGGGAGCTGTTTTTT CASRPRESGELFF TRBV2 - TRBJ2-2 -
TGTGCCAGCAGTAGACTACTAGCGGAGAACACCGGGGAGCTGTTTTTT CASSRLLAENTGELFF TRBV27 - TRBJ2-2 TRBD2
TGTGCCGGTGCGTTGGGCGGGACCACAGATACGCAGTATTTT CAGALGGTTDTQYF TRBV6-1 - TRBJ2-3 -
TGTGCCAGCAGTCCGGGACAGGGGGCCGCCCTCTATGGCTACACCTTC CASSPGQGAALYGYTF TRBV6-4 - TRBJ1-2 TRBD1
TGTGCCAGTAAAGAGGCACTCCAAACGTACGAGCAGTACTTC CASKEALQTYEQYF TRBV6-5 - TRBJ2-7 -
TGTGCCAGCAGCAACGTACAGGGGTCTGGAAACACCATATATTTT CASSNVQGSGNTIYF TRBV21-1 - TRBJ1-3 -
TGTGCCAGCAGCCAAGATGGGGCGAGGACTAGATCCTACGAGCAGTACTTC CASSQDGARTRSYEQYF TRBV4-2 - TRBJ2-7 TRBD2
TGTGCCAGCAGTTACTCCGGACTAGCGGGGGAGCAGTTCTTC CASSYSGLAGEQFF TRBV6-6 - TRBJ2-1 TRBD2
TGTGCCAGTAGTCCACCTCTAGCGGCCCTATACAATGAGCAGTTCTTC CASSPPLAALYNEQFF TRBV19 - TRBJ2-1 TRBD2
TGTGCCAGCAGCTTATCCGCTAGCAACTCCTACGAGCAGTACTTC CASSLSASNSYEQYF TRBV7-2 - TRBJ2-7 -
TGCGCCAGCAGCCGGGCGACTAGCGGGAGTAAAAGTGAGCAGTTCTTC CASSRATSGSKSEQFF TRBV5-1 - TRBJ2-1 TRBD2
TGTGCCAGTAGTATTCGTAGCTATGGCTACACCTTC CASSIRSYGYTF TRBV19 - TRBJ1-2 -
TGTGCCAGCAGCATAAGACAGGGGGACGAGCTTTTT CASSIRQGDELF TRBV4-2 - TRBJ1-3 TRBD1
TGTGCCAGCAGCTTAGGTTCGGGGAGCAATGAGCAGTTCTTC CASSLGSGSNEQFF TRBV11-3 - TRBJ2-1 -
TGTGCCAGCAGCTTGACTAGGAACACCGGGGAGCTGTTTTTT CASSLTRNTGELFF TRBV5-4 - TRBJ2-2 -
TGTGCCAGCAGTGATAGCGGGAGGGCCCAAGAGACCCAGTACTTC CASSDSGRAQETQYF TRBV25-1 - TRBJ2-5 TRBD2
TGCGCCAGCAGCAGCCGGGACTTCCGCACAGATACGCAGTATTTT CASSSRDFRTDTQYF TRBV5-1 - TRBJ2-3 -
TGTGCCAGCAGCAAAGGACAGGGGTTTCGGGGCAATCAGCCCCAGCATTTT CASSKGQGFRGNQPQHF TRBV7-2 - TRBJ1-5 TRBD1
TGTGCCAGCAGTGATCTGTACCGGGGAGCTTTCTTT CASSDLYRGAFF TRBV6-5 - TRBJ1-1 -
TGTGCCAGCAGTGAAGCGGCAGGCCACTCTGGGGCCAACGTCCTGACTTTC CASSEAAGHSGANVLTF TRBV6-4 few TRBJ2-6 -
TGTGCCAGCAGCTTACCAGGGAAGATTAACACTGAAGCTTTCTTT CASSLPGKINTEAFF TRBV7-4 once TRBJ1-1 -
TGCGCCAGCAGCTTGGTTGGGTTGCTAGGTAAGGCCAACGTCCTGACTTTC CASSLVGLLGKANVLTF TRBV5-1 - TRBJ2-6 -
TGTGCCAGCAGACAAATAGTGGGAGGACCCCTCGCCTACAATGAGCAGTTCTTC CASRQIVGGPLAYNEQFF TRBV28 once TRBJ2-1 -
TGTGCCAGCAGTTTTCTTAATACGCAGTATTTT CASSFLNTQYF TRBV6-1 few TRBJ2-3 -
TGTGCCAGCAGTCAAACTCACGAGCAGTACTTC CASSQTHEQYF TRBV6-5 - TRBJ2-7 -
TGTGCCAGCTCACCACCGCTAGCGGGAGGGAAAGATACGCAGTATTTT CASSPPLAGGKDTQYF TRBV18 - TRBJ2-3 TRBD2
TGTGCCAGGGCCAAGGGGGCGGTTAGGAACACTGAAGCTTTCTTT CARAKGAVRNTEAFF TRBV27 - TRBJ1-1 TRBD1
TGTGCCAGCATTGGCGGCTATGGGAACACTGAAGCTTTCTTT CASIGGYGNTEAFF TRBV7-9 - TRBJ1-1 -
TGTGCCAGCAACCCTAGCGGGAGCTATCCCGGGGAGCTGTTTTTT CASNPSGSYPGELFF TRBV2 few TRBJ2-2 TRBD2
TGCGCCAGCAGGTTGCGACTAGGGGCGTACAATGAGCAGTTCTTC CASRLRLGAYNEQFF TRBV4-1 - TRBJ2-1 -
TGTGCCAGCTCAACGGGACAGGGAGGGGAGACCCAGTACTTC CASSTGQGGETQYF TRBV18 - TRBJ2-5 TRBD1
TGCGCCAGGGCAAAACAGGCTCCGAACACTGAAGCTTTCTTT CARAKQAPNTEAFF TRBV23-1 - TRBJ1-1 -
TGTGCCAGCAGTGAGGAGGACCACACAGATACGCAGTATTTT CASSEEDHTDTQYF TRBV2 - TRBJ2-3 -
TGTGCCAGCAGTTGGGCTAGCTTGTCTTCCGAGCAGTACTTC CASSWASLSSEQYF TRBV27 few TRBJ2-7 -
TGTGCCACCAATTTGCTATCCCGGGGTTTCACTGAAGCTTTCTTT CATNLLSRGFTEAFF TRBV6-5 once TRBJ1-1 -
TGTGCCACCAGCAGACAGTCAGCTAGCGGGGAGCTGTTTTTT CATSRQSASGELFF TRBV15 - TRBJ2-2 -
TGTGCCAGCAGCTTAAGTATAGGGCTAGCGGGAGGACCCGAGCAGTACTTC CASSLSIGLAGGPEQYF TRBV7-9 few TRBJ2-7 TRBD2
TGTGCCAGCAGAGACAGGGGAACAGATACGCAGTATTTT CASRDRGTDTQYF TRBV2 once TRBJ2-3 TRBD1
TGTGCCAGCAGTCACCGGGACAGGAGGGCTGAAGCTTTCTTT CASSHRDRRAEAFF TRBV6-5 - TRBJ1-1 TRBD1
TGTGCCAGCAGCCTCGGGGGGAGCTACAATGAGCAGTTCTTC CASSLGGSYNEQFF TRBV9 - TRBJ2-1 TRBD2
TGTGCCAGCAGCCCCAGCGCGGCGAACACCGGGGAGCTGTTTTTT CASSPSAANTGELFF TRBV9 - TRBJ2-2 -
TGTGCCAGCAGCCAAGACAGGCGGGGCAGGGCTAACGAGCAGTACTTC CASSQDRRGRANEQYF TRBV14 few TRBJ2-7 -
TGTGCCTGGAGTGTACTTTTTCGGCGGGACCCCAATGAAAAACTGTTTTTT CAWSVLFRRDPNEKLFF TRBV30 - TRBJ1-4 -
TGCGCCAGCAGTGACTTCGGGGGTTCCTCTGATACGCAGTATTTT CASSDFGGSSDTQYF TRBV10-1 - TRBJ2-3 -
TGTGCCAGCAGATCACAGAGTATCCTTTACAATGAGCAGTTCTTC CASRSQSILYNEQFF TRBV6-5 few TRBJ2-1 -
TGCGCCAGCAGCCCGGGACCCCGGGAGGAGCAGTACTTC CASSPGPREEQYF TRBV5-1 few TRBJ2-7 -
TGTGCCAGCAGCCAAACAGATTCGGATACGCAGTATTTT CASSQTDSDTQYF TRBV4-2 - TRBJ2-3 -
TGTGCCAGCAGCTTGGGAAGAGGAGCCGAGCAGTACTTC CASSLGRGAEQYF TRBV5-5 - TRBJ2-7 -
TGCGCCAGCAGCCAAGATTGGACTAGCGGGAGCGCGCAGTTCTTC CASSQDWTSGSAQFF TRBV4-1 - TRBJ2-1 TRBD2